The T cell receptor (beta chain) described here comes from a study of T-cell reconstitution after alpha-beta-depleted transplantation in children. Study results and caveats: It was newly produced T cells that mostly accounted for T-cell counts and diversity one year after transplant. In some patients, recipient T cells and intrathymic progenitors surviving conditioning explained high day-60 diversity. After transplant, at about two months, alpha-beta T cells were reportedly derived from several hundred expanded graft clones.

The table lists this clonotype with many counts. Antigen specificity is unknown. Researchers prepared the TCRbeta library using unique molecular identifiers, the study reports. TCRdb itself ran the PCR reads through MiXCR, one entry per CDR3 protein. The sample lists about 300,000 distinct CDR3 sequences, over 9.5% occurring once. V trimming: 6 bases; J trimming: 0 bases; junction bases outside the gene matches: 8. Per the germline V gene, CDR1 is MDHEN and CDR2 is SYDVKM. CDR3 length: 15 amino acids. The source material was PBMCs, sampled before TCRalphabeta/CD19-depleted stem cell transplant. The source of this sequence is a boy less than two years old with acute myeloid leukemia, due to receive a stem cell transplant. The chain links TRBV28 to TRBJ2-7; 7 bases are a match to TRBD1. The CDR3 loop is CASRETGSLSYEQYF. The CDR3 bases are TGTGCCAGCAGGGAGACAGGGTCCCTCTCCTACGAGCAGTACTTC.